This paragraph reports one T cell receptor (beta chain). What it binds is unknown. A read error may account for a junction end that differs from germline. Sorting defined naive CD8 T cells as CD8+CD4-CCR7+CD45RA+. The data were taken from a study of molecular identifiers for immune sequencing clone quantification. The study's findings and limits: Effector cells kept over 98% of their molecules in clones above 20 RNA copies, while naive cells kept under 1% there. Researchers reportedly could pick up spiked Jurkat TCR RNA from one cell mixed into 1 million or so naive cells.

This CDR3 contains 15 residues. Germline V gene data show CDR1 as SEHNR and CDR2 as FQNEAQ (reference sequence). Previously described methods and listed TCR primers produced bulk TCR libraries. TCRdb passed the PCR reads through MiXCR, listing each CDR3 protein once. The sample lists about 640,000 distinct CDR3 sequences; approximately 20% were seen once. This chain uses TRBV7-9 with TRBJ1-2, with TRBD1 as a possible D gene (5 bases). This clonotype was obtained from a human donor in good health. Some libraries in this study had Jurkat cell RNA spiked in. The source material was naive CD8+ T cells from blood, with Jurkat cell RNA spiked in. Subset of the sample: FACS-sorted CD8+CD4-CCR7+CD45RA+ naive T cells. The CDR3 DNA is TGTGCCAGCAGCATAGCAGGGTTTCCAAACTATGGCTACACCTTC. As protein: CASSIAGFPNYGYTF.